The sample holds a few counts of the clone carrying this TCR beta chain. The data stem from a study of beta chain features in type 1 diabetes. Expressed TCRB transcripts got sequenced, as all isolated RNA was reverse transcribed. Here immunoSEQ multiplex PCR was the method, and the copy in TCRdb shows in-frame clones only, minus some. Of over 150,000 clones listed, around 8% are singletons. Germline V CDR1 and CDR2: LGHNA, YNFKEQ. With V trimmed by 1 base and J by 5 bases, 5 bases remained unmatched. The CDR3 is 15 residues long. The chain recombines TRBV4-2 with TRBJ2-5; 9 bases agree with TRBD2. This TCR came from a man aged 18 to 29 in good health. The material sequenced was central memory CD4+ T cells from blood. The CDR3 DNA reads as TGTGCCAGCAGCCAAGGCGGGGGGGCGGCGGAGACCCAGTACTTC. Protein product: CASSQGGGAAETQYF.